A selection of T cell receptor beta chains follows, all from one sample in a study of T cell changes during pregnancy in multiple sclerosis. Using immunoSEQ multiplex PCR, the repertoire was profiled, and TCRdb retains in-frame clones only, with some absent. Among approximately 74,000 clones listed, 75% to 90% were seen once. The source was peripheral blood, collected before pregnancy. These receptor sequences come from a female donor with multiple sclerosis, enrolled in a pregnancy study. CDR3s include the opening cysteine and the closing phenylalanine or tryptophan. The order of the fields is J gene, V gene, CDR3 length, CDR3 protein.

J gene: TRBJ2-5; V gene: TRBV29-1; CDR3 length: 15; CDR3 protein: CSVEYAGKGQETQYF
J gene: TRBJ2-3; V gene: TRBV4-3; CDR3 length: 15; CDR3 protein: CASSQERGWADTQYF
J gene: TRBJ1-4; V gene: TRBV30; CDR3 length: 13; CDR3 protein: CAWSAGGGEKLFF
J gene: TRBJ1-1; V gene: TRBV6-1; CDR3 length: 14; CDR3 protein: CASSLTGLFSGAFF
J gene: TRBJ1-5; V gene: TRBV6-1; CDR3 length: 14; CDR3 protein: CASRIGTGGEPQHF
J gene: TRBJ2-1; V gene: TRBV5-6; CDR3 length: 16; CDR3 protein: CASTPPRSGGDGEQFF
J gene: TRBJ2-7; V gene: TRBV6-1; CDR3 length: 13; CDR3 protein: CASTRGGVYEQYF
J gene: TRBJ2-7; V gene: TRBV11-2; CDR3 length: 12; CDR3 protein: CASSYTRIEQYF
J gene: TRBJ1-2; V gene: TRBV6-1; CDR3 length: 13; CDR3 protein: CASSARFNYGYTF
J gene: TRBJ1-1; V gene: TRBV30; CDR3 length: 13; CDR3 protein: CAWTTGSNTEAFF
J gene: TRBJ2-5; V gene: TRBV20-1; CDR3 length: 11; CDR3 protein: CSARREETQYF
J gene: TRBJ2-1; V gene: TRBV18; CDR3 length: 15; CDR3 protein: CASSPLSSSYNEQFF
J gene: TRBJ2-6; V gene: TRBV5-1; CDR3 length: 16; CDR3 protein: CATRQDSSSGANVLTF
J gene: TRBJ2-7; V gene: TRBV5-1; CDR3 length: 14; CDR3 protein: CASSLEDTAYEQYF
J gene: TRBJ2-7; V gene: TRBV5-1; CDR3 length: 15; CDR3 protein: CASTNIGGRSYEQYF
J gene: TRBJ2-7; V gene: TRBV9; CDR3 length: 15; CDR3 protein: CASSAGTDNSYEQYF